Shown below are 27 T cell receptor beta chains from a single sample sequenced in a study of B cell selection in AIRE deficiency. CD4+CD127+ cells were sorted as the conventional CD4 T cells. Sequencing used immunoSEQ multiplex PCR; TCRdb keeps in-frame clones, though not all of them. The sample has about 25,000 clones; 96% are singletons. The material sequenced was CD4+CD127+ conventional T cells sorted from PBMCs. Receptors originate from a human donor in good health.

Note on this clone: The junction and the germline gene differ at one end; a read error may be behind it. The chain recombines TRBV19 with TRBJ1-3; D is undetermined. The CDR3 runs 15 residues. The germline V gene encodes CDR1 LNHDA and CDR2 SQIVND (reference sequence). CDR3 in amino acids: CVSSIEGLSGNTIYF. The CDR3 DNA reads TGTGTCAGTAGTATAGAAGGGCTCTCTGGAAACACCATATATTTT.

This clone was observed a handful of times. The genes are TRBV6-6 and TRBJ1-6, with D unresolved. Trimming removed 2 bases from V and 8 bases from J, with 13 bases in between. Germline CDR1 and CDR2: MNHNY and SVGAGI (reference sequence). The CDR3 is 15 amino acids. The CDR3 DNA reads TGTGCCAGCAGTTACAGGGTCCAGGCGGATTCACCCCTCCACTTT. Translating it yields CASSYRVQADSPLHF.

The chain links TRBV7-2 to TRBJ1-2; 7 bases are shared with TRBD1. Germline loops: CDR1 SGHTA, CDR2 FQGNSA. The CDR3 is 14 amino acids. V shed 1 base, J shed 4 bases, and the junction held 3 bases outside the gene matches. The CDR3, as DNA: TGTGCCAGCAGCTTAGACAGGGGTGGCTATGGCTACACCTTC. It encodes CASSLDRGGYGYTF.

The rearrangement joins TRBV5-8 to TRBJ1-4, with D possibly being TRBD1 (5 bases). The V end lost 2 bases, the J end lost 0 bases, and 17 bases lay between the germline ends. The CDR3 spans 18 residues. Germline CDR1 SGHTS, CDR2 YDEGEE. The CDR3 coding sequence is TGTGCCAGCAGCTTCTGGACAAGAGGACGGGCAACTAATGAAAAACTGTTTTTT. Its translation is CASSFWTRGRATNEKLFF.

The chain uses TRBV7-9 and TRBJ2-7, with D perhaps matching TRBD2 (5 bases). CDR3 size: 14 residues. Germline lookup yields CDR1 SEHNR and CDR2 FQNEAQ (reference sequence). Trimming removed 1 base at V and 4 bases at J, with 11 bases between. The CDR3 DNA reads TGTGCCAGCAGCTTAGGATTCGGACTTTACGAGCAGTACTTC. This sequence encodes CASSLGFGLYEQYF.

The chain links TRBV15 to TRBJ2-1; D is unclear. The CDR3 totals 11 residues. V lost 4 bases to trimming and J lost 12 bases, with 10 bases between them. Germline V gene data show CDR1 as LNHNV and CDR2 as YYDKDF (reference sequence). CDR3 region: CATSTAIGQFF. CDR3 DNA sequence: TGTGCCACCAGCACAGCGATTGGGCAGTTCTTC.

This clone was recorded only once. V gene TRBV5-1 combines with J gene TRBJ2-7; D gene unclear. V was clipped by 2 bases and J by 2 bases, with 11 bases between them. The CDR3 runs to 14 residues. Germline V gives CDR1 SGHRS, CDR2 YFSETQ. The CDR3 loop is CASSLSTHTYEQYF. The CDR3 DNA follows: TGCGCCAGCAGCTTATCGACACATACCTACGAGCAGTACTTC. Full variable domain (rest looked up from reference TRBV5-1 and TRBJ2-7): KAGVTQTPRYLIKTRGQQVTLSCSPISGHRSVSWYQQTPGQGLQFLFEYFSETQRNKGNFPGRFSGRQFSNSRSEMNVSTLELGDSALYLCASSLSTHTYEQYFGPGTRLTVT.

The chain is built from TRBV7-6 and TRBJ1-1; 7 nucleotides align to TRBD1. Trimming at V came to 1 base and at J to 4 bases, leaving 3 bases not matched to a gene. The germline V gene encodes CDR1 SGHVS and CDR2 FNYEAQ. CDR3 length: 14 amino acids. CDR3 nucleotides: TGTGCCAGCAGCTTAGGTCCAGGGGGCACTGAAGCTTTCTTT. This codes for CASSLGPGGTEAFF.

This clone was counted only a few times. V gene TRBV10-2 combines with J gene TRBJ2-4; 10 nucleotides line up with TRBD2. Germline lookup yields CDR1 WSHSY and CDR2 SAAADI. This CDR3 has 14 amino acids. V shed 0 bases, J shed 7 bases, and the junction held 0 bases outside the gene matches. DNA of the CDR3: TGCGCCAGCAGTGAGTCACTAGCGGGGAACATTCAGTACTTC. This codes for CASSESLAGNIQYF.

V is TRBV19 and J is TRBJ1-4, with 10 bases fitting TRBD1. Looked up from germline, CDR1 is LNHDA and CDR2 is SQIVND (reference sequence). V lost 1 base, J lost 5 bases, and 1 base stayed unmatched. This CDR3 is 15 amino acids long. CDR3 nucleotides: TGTGCCAGTAGTATAGGACAGGGGGCGAATGAAAAACTGTTTTTT. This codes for CASSIGQGANEKLFF.

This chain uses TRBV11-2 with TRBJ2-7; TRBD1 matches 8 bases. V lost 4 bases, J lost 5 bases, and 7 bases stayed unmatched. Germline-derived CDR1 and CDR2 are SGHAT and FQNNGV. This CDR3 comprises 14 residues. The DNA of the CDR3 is TGTGCCAGCAGCTCAAACAGGGGGAACAACGAGCAGTACTTC. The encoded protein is CASSSNRGNNEQYF.

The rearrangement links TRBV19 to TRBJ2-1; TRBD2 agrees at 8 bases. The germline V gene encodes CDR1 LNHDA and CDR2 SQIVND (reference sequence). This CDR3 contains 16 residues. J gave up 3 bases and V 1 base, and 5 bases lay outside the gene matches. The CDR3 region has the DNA TGTGCCAGTAGTATAGGGGCGGGGGGATACTACAATGAGCAGTTCTTC. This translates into CASSIGAGGYYNEQFF.

The CDR3 loop reads CASSLIISGGAGELFF. CDR3 nucleotide sequence: TGTGCCAGCAGTTTAATAATTAGCGGGGGGGCCGGGGAGCTGTTTTTT. The chain employs TRBV27 and TRBJ2-2; TRBD2 matches 11 bases. Germline-derived CDR1 and CDR2 are MNHEY and SMNVEV (reference sequence). The length of the CDR3 is 16 residues. The trim removed 2 bases at V and 6 bases at J, leaving 5 bases unmatched.

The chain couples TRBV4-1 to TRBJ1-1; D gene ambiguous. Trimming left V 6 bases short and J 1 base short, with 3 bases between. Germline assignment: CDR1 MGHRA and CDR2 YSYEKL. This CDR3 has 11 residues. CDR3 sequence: CASRENTEAFF. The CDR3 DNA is TGCGCCAGCAGGGAGAACACTGAAGCTTTCTTT.

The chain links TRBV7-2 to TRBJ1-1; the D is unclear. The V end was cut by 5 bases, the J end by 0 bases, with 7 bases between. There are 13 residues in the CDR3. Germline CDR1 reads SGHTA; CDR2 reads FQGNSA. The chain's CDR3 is CASSVQMNTEAFF. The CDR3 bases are TGTGCCAGCAGCGTCCAGATGAACACTGAAGCTTTCTTT.

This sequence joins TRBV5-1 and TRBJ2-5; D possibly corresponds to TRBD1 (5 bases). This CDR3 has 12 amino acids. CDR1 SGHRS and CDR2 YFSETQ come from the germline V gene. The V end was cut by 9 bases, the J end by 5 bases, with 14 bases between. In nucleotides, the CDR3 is TGCGCCACCAGGGATGTGAGCGAGACCCAGTACTTC. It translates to CATRDVSETQYF.

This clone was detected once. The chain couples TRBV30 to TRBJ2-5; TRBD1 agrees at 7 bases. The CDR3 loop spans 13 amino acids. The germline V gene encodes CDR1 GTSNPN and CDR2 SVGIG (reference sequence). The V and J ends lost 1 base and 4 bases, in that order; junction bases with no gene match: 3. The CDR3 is CAWSATGPETQYF. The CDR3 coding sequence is TGTGCCTGGAGTGCGACAGGGCCAGAGACCCAGTACTTC.

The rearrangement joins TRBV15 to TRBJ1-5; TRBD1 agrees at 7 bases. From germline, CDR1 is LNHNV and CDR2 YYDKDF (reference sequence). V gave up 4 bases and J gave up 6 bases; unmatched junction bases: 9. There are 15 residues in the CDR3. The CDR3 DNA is TGTGCCACCAGCACCCAGGGAACAGGGGCTCAGCCCCAGCATTTT. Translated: CATSTQGTGAQPQHF.

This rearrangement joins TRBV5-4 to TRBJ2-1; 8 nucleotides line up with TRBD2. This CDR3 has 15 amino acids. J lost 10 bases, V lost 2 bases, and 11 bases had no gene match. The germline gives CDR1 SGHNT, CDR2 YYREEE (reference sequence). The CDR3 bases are TGTGCCAGCAGCTTTGAATTTAGCGGGGTTGTCGAGCAGTTCTTC. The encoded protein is CASSFEFSGVVEQFF.

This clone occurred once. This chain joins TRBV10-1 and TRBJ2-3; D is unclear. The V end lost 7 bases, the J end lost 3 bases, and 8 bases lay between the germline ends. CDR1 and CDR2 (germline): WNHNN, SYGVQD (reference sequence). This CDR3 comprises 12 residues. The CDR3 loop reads CASIPRTDTQYF. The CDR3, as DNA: TGCGCCAGCATCCCTCGGACAGATACGCAGTATTTT.

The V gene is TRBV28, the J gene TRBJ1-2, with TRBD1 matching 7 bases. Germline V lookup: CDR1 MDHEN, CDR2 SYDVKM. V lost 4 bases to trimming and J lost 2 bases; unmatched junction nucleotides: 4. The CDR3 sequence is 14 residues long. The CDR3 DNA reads TGTGCCAGCAGTTCTTCAGGGGGGAACTATGGCTACACCTTC. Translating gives CASSSSGGNYGYTF.

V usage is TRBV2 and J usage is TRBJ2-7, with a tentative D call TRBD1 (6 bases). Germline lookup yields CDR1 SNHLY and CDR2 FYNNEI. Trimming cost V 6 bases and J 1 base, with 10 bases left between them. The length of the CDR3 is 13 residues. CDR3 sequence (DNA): TGTGCCAGCAGCGACAGGCTATCCTACGAGCAGTACTTC. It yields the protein CASSDRLSYEQYF.

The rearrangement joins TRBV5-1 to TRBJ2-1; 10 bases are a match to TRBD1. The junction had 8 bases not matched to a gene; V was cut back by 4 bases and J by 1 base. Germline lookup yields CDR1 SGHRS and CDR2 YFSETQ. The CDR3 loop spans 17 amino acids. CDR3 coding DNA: TGCGCCAGCAGCGCTGGGACAGGGGAACCTTCCTACAATGAGCAGTTCTTC. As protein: CASSAGTGEPSYNEQFF.

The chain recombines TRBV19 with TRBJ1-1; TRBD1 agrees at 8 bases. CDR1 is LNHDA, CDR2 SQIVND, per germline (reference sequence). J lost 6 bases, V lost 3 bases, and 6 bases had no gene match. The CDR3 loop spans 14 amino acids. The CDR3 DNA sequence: TGTGCCAGTAGTATGGGCTACAGGGGGTCTGAAGCTTTCTTT. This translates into CASSMGYRGSEAFF.

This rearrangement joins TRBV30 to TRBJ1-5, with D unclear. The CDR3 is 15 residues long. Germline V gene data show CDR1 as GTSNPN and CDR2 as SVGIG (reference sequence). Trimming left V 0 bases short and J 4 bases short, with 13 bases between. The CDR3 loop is CAWSVFGRSNQPQHF. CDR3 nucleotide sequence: TGTGCCTGGAGTGTATTTGGCAGGTCTAATCAGCCCCAGCATTTT.

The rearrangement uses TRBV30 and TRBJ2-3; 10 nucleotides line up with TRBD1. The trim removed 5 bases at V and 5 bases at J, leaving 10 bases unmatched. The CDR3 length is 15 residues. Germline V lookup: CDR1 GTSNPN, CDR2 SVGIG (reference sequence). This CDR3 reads CAWDRGTGEIDTQYF. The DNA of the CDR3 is TGTGCCTGGGACCGGGGGACAGGGGAGATAGATACGCAGTATTTT. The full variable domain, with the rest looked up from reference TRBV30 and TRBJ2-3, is SQTIHQWPATLVQPVGSPLSLECTVEGTSNPNLYWYRQAAGRGLQLLFYSVGIGQISSEVPQNLSASRPQDRQFILSSKKLLLSDSGFYLCAWDRGTGEIDTQYFGPGTRLTVL.

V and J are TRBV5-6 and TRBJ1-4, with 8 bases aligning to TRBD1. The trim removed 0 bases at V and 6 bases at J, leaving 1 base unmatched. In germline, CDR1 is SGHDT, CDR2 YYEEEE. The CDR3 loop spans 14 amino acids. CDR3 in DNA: TGTGCCAGCAGCTTGGGGACAGGGCATGAAAAACTGTTTTTT. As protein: CASSLGTGHEKLFF.